A selection of T cell receptor beta chains follows, all from one sample in a study of Ad26.COV2.S vaccination and SARS-CoV-2 variants. Clones were read by immunoSEQ multiplex PCR, and TCRdb kept only the in-frame ones, dropping some. The repertoire has about 94,000 clones, more than 65% of them found once; the top ten carry approximately 15%. Sequences were derived from peripheral blood, sampled after recovery from COVID-19. Receptor source: a human donor who had recovered from COVID-19. Both conserved end residues are part of each CDR3. D genes are given only for firm matches.

>TRBV10-3|TRBJ2-7|TRBD1
CAIRIDRGTFYEQYF
>TRBV7-9|TRBJ2-3|TRBD2
CASSLAGGSTDTQYF
>TRBV16|TRBJ2-7|.
CASSQSPSTRDSEQYF
>TRBV5-1|TRBJ1-1|.
CASSPGTTNTEAFF
>TRBV20-1|TRBJ2-3|TRBD2
CSASVAGVSDTQYF
>TRBV9|TRBJ2-6|.
CASSVVSPSGANVLTF
>TRBV7-9|TRBJ2-1|.
CASSSLPGLRALNEQFF
>TRBV7-9|TRBJ2-3|TRBD2
CASSLISAGADTQYF
>TRBV7-9|TRBJ2-7|.
CASSLPGAEQYF
>TRBV3-1/TRBV3-2|TRBJ2-5|TRBD2
CASSQLAGGEETQYF
>TRBV28|TRBJ2-5|TRBD1
CASSSKNRGKRETQYF
>TRBV19|TRBJ2-3|.
CASSRFWGDPTDTQYF
>TRBV18|TRBJ2-6|.
CASSRGSSGANVLTF
>TRBV12-3/TRBV12-4|TRBJ2-3|.
CASSLARTDTQYF
>TRBV20-1|TRBJ1-2|.
CSASRVDGYTF
>TRBV19|TRBJ2-3|.
CASSILETADTQYF
>TRBV24-1|TRBJ2-7|TRBD2
CATRAGETYEQYF
>TRBV4-2|TRBJ2-1|TRBD2
CASSQDRDGSGSKYEQFF
>TRBV3-1/TRBV3-2|TRBJ2-3|TRBD2
CASLASGSSTDTQYF